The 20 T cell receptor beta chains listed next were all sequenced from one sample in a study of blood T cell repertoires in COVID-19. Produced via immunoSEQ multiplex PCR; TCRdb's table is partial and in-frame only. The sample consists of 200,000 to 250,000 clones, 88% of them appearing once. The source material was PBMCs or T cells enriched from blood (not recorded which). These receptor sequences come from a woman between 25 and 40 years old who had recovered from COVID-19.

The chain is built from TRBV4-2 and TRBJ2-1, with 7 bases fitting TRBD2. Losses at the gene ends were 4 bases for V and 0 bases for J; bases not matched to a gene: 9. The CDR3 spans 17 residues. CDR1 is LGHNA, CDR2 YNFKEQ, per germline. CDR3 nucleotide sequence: TGTGCCAGCAGCCTTGCTGAGCGGGGTGTCTCCTACAATGAGCAGTTCTTC. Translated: CASSLAERGVSYNEQFF.

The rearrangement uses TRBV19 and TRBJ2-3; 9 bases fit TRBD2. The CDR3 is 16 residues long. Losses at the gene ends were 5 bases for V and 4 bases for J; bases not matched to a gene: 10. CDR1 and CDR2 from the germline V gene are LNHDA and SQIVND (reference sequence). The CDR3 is CASSPGLAWKADTQYF. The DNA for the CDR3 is TGTGCCAGTAGTCCGGGACTAGCCTGGAAAGCAGATACGCAGTATTTT.

The CDR3 protein is CASSLRGRGIGEKLFF. As DNA, the CDR3 is TGTGCCAGCAGCTTGCGGGGGAGGGGGATAGGTGAAAAACTGTTTTTT. The J gene is TRBJ1-4, the V gene TRBV7-6; D perhaps matches TRBD1 (6 bases). V shed 3 bases and J shed 7 bases, with 18 bases lying between them. Germline values: CDR1 SGHVS, CDR2 FNYEAQ. This CDR3 has 16 residues.

CDR3: CASSTLDKRISYEQYF. The CDR3 region has the DNA TGTGCCAGCTCAACGCTGGACAAAAGGATCTCCTACGAGCAGTACTTC. This rearrangement joins TRBV18 to TRBJ2-7; the D gene is possibly TRBD1 (5 bases). The CDR3 has 16 residues. The V gene's germline CDR1 is KGHSH and CDR2 LQKENI. V lost 5 bases and J 0 bases, leaving 17 bases between the germline ends.

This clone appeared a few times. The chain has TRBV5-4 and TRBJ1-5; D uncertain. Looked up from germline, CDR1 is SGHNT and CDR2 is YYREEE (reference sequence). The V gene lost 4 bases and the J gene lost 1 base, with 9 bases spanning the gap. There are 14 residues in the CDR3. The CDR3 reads CASSRGGSNQPQHF. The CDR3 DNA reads TGTGCCAGCAGCCGGGGAGGGAGCAATCAGCCCCAGCATTTT.

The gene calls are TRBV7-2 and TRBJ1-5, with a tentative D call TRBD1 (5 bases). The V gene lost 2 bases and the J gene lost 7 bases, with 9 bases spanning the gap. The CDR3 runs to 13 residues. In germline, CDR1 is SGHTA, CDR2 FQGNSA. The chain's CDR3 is CASSLMSGQPQHF. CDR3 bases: TGTGCCAGCAGCTTAATGTCAGGGCAGCCCCAGCATTTT.

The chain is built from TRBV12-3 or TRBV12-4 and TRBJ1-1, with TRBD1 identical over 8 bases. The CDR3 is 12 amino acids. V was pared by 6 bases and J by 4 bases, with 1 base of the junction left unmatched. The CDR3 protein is CASRQGGTEAFF. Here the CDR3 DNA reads TGTGCCAGCAGACAGGGGGGCACTGAAGCTTTCTTT.

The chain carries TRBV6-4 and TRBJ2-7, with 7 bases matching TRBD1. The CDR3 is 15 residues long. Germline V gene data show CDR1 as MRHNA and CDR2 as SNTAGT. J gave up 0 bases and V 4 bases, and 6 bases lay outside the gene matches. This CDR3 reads CASSVNRGASYEQYF. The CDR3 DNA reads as TGTGCCAGCAGTGTGAACAGGGGAGCCTCCTACGAGCAGTACTTC.

For the CDR3, the DNA is TGTGCCAGCACCCAGACAGGGATTAACTATGGCTACACCTTC. It encodes CASTQTGINYGYTF. The chain combines TRBV11-2 with TRBJ1-2; 7 bases agree with TRBD1. The J segment lost 1 base and the V segment lost 7 bases, leaving 6 bases of the junction unmatched. CDR3 length: 14 amino acids. The germline gives CDR1 SGHAT, CDR2 FQNNGV.

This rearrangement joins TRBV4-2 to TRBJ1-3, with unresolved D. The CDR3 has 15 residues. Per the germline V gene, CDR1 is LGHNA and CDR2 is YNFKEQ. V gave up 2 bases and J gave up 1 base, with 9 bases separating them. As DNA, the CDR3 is TGTGCCAGCAGCCAACACGGTTTTTCTGGAAACACCATATATTTT. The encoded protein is CASSQHGFSGNTIYF.

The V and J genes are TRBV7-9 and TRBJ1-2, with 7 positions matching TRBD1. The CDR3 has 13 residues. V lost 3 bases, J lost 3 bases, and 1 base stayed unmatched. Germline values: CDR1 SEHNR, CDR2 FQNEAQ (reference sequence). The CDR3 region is CASSFGTDYGYTF. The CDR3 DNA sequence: TGTGCCAGCAGCTTTGGGACAGACTATGGCTACACCTTC.

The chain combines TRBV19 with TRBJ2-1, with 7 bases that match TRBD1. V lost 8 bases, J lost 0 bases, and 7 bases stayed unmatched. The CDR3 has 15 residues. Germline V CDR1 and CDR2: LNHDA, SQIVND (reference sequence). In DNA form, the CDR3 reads TGTGCCAGTTCTATCGGGACAGTCTCCTACAATGAGCAGTTCTTC. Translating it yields CASSIGTVSYNEQFF.

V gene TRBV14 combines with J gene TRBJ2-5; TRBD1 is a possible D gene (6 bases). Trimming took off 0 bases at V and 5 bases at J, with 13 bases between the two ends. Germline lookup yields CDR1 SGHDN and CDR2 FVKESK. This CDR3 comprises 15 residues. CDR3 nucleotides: TGTGCCAGCAGCCAAGAAACAGGGAGTTGGGAGACCCAGTACTTC. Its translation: CASSQETGSWETQYF. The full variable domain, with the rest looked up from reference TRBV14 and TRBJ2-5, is EAGVTQFPSHSVIEKGQTVTLRCDPISGHDNLYWYRRVMGKEIKFLLHFVKESKQDESGMPNNRFLAERTGGTYSTLKVQPAELEDSGVYFCASSQETGSWETQYFGPGTRLLVL.

The CDR3 here is CASSHGVSYGYTF. The CDR3 DNA sequence: TGTGCCAGCAGCCACGGGGTTAGCTATGGCTACACCTTC. V and J are TRBV7-8 and TRBJ1-2; D call uncertain. V was pared by 5 bases and J by 4 bases, with 11 bases between. The CDR3 consists of 13 residues. Germline CDR1 SGHVS, CDR2 FQNEAQ.

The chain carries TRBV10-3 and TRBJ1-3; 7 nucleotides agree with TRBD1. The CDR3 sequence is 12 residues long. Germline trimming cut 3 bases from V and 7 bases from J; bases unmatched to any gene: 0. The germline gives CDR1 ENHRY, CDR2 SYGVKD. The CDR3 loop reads CAISEQGNTIYF. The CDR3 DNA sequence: TGTGCCATCAGTGAACAGGGGAACACCATATATTTT.

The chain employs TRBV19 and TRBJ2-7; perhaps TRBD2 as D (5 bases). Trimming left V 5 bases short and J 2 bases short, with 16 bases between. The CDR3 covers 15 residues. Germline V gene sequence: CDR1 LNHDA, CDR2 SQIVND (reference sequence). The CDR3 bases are TGTGCCAGTAGTTCGAGGTCGGAGGATCCCTACGAGCAGTACTTC. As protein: CASSSRSEDPYEQYF.

This CDR3 reads CASSVGGGHPNTDTQYF. In nucleotides, the CDR3 is TGTGCCAGCAGCGTAGGAGGCGGGCACCCTAACACAGATACGCAGTATTTT. V is TRBV9 and J is TRBJ2-3; tentatively, D is TRBD2 (5 bases). Between the trimmed V and J ends, which lost 0 bases and 2 bases, there was a span of 16 bases. The CDR3 sequence is 17 residues long. CDR1 SGDLS and CDR2 YYNGEE come from the germline V gene.

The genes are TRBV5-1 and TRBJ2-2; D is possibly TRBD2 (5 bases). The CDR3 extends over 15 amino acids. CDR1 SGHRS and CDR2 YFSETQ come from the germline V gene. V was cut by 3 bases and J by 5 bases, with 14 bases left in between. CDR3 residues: CASSYWTGVTGELFF. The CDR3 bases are TGCGCCAGCAGCTACTGGACCGGGGTTACCGGGGAGCTGTTTTTT.

This CDR3 reads CASSPRPGVNTEAFF. CDR3 DNA sequence: TGTGCCAGCAGCCCCCGGCCGGGGGTGAACACTGAAGCTTTCTTT. V is TRBV7-8 and J is TRBJ1-1, with a possible D match to TRBD1 (5 bases). This CDR3 is 15 amino acids long. V was trimmed by 5 bases and J by 0 bases, leaving 13 bases between them. Germline-derived CDR1 and CDR2 are SGHVS and FQNEAQ.

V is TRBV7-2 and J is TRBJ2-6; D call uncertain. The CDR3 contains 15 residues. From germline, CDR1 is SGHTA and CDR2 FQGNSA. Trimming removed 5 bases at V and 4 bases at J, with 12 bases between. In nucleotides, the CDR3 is TGTGCCAGCAGCCAATACTTGACAGGGGCCAACGTCCTGACTTTC. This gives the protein CASSQYLTGANVLTF.